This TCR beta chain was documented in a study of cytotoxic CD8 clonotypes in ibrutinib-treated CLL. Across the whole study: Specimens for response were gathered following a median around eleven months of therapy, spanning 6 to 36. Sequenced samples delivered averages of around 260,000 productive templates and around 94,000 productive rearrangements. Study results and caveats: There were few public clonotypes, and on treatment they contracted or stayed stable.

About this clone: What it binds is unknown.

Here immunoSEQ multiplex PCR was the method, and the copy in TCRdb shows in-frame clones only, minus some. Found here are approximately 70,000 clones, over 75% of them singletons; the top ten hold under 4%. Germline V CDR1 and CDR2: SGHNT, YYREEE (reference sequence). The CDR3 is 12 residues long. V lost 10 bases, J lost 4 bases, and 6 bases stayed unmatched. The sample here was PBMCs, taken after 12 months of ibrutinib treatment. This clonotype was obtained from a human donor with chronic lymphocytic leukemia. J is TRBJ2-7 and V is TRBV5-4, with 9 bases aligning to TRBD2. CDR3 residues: CALGREGYEQYF. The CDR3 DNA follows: TGTGCCCTCGGGCGGGAGGGTTACGAGCAGTACTTC. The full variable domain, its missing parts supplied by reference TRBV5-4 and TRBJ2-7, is ETGVTQSPTHLIKTRGQQVTLRCSSQSGHNTVSWYQQALGQGPQFIFQYYREEENGRGNFPPRFSGLQFPNYSSELNVNALELDDSALYLCALGREGYEQYFGPGTRLTVT.